The next 12 T cell receptor beta chains were all read from a single sample in a study of T-cell memory formation after mild COVID-19. TCRdb called the 5' RACE reads again in MiXCR, with one record for every CDR3 protein. Found here are 110,000 or so distinct CDR3 sequences, over 20% of them singletons; the top ten hold under 50%. The sample was PBMCs or a T cell subset sorted from them (not recorded which). The receptor set was obtained from a young man who had mild COVID-19 (a few samples of this study predate the infection). Cell type and time point are not known.

The rearrangement links TRBV7-9 to TRBJ2-1; D is ambiguous. Trimming stripped 5 bases from V and 2 bases from J, with 16 bases between. The CDR3 consists of 16 residues. Germline CDR1 is SEHNR and CDR2 is FQNEAQ (reference sequence). CDR3 nucleotides: TGTGCCAGCAGCAGCCCCTCCGGCGGTACCTACAATGAGCAGTTCTTC. Its translation is CASSSPSGGTYNEQFF.

The rearrangement links TRBV6-2 or TRBV6-3 to TRBJ2-7; D is undetermined. CDR1 is MNHEY and CDR2 is SVGEGT in the germline V gene. The length of the CDR3 is 17 residues. V lost 2 bases to trimming and J lost 4 bases, with 21 bases between them. In DNA, the CDR3 is TGTGCCAGCAGTTACACGAGAGACGGCAATTTCGGGTACGAGCAGTACGTC. Its protein product is CASSYTRDGNFGYEQYV.

This clonotype has a count of ten or more. This chain joins TRBV7-9 and TRBJ2-1, with D perhaps given as TRBD1 or TRBD2 (6 bases each). CDR3 size: 15 residues. V was trimmed by 1 base and J by 2 bases, leaving 9 bases between them. The germline CDR1 and CDR2 sequences are SEHNR and FQNEAQ (reference sequence). CDR3 sequence: CASSLGGGTYNEQFF. In nucleotides, the CDR3 is TGTGCCAGCAGCTTAGGAGGGGGGACCTACAATGAGCAGTTCTTC.

The J gene is TRBJ2-2, the V gene TRBV6-5, with 9 bases fitting TRBD2. The CDR3 is 18 amino acids. V lost 6 bases, J lost 7 bases, and 18 bases stayed unmatched. The germline gives CDR1 MNHEY, CDR2 SVGAGI. CDR3 coding DNA: TGTGCCAGCAGGCTACGGCGGGGGCTAGCGGGGACAAACGGGGAGCTGTTTTTT. Translating gives CASRLRRGLAGTNGELFF.

The rearrangement uses TRBV6-1 and TRBJ1-1; 8 bases are shared with TRBD1. Looked up from germline, CDR1 is MNHNS and CDR2 is SASEGT. The CDR3 runs to 13 residues. The trim removed 7 bases at V and 4 bases at J, leaving 5 bases unmatched. The DNA for the CDR3 is TGTGCCAGCACCGGACAGGGTTTCACTGAAGCTTTCTTT. As protein: CASTGQGFTEAFF.

In this sample, this clonotype turned up many times. This chain connects TRBV7-7 to TRBJ2-3; TRBD2 matches at 10 bases. The V and J ends lost 5 bases and 4 bases, in that order; junction bases with no gene match: 6. The CDR3 extends over 15 amino acids. Germline V CDR1 and CDR2: SSHAT, FNYEAQ (reference sequence). CDR3 in amino acids: CASSPAGGRSDTQYF. CDR3 in DNA: TGTGCCAGCAGCCCAGCGGGGGGGCGATCAGATACGCAGTATTTT.

In this sample, this clonotype turned up a few times. The genes are TRBV4-1 and TRBJ2-7; 7 nucleotides agree with TRBD1. This CDR3 comprises 15 residues. V shed 2 bases, J shed 1 base, and the junction held 5 bases outside the gene matches. Germline values: CDR1 MGHRA, CDR2 YSYEKL. The CDR3, as DNA: TGCGCCAGCAGCCAATACAGGGGTAAGTCCTACGAGCAGTACTTC. Translating gives CASSQYRGKSYEQYF.

This clonotype was seen more than once but under ten times. The chain carries TRBV20-1 and TRBJ2-1; TRBD2 agrees at 14 bases. V trimming: 5 bases; J trimming: 7 bases; junction bases outside the gene matches: 4. There are 14 residues in the CDR3. Germline V CDR1 and CDR2: DFQATT, SNEGSKA (reference sequence). In nucleotides, the CDR3 is TGCAGTGCTCCGACTAGCGGGGGGGCTAATGAGCAGTTCTTC. Protein: CSAPTSGGANEQFF.

This clonotype rates as medium-sized (0.01 to 0.1%). This chain connects TRBV4-2 to TRBJ2-3, with TRBD2 identical over 8 bases. The V segment lost 0 bases and the J segment 1 base; nucleotides outside the gene matches: 3. Germline assignment: CDR1 LGHNA and CDR2 YNFKEQ. This CDR3 contains 16 residues. The CDR3 region is CASSQDRAGGTDTQYF. The DNA of the CDR3 is TGTGCCAGCAGCCAAGATCGAGCGGGGGGCACAGATACGCAGTATTTT.

This chain connects TRBV10-3 to TRBJ2-5; 8 bases are shared with TRBD1. The CDR3 extends over 14 amino acids. Germline CDR1 ENHRY, CDR2 SYGVKD. V gave up 2 bases and J gave up 5 bases; unmatched junction bases: 4. CDR3 DNA sequence: TGTGCCATCAGTGAGACGACAGGGGTCGAGACCCAGTACTTC. It translates to CAISETTGVETQYF.

This clonotype was recorded a few times. The gene calls are TRBV7-2 and TRBJ2-7; D is ambiguous. The CDR3 loop spans 14 amino acids. Germline CDR1 and CDR2: SGHTA and FQGNSA. Trimming removed 1 base at V and 1 base at J, with 8 bases between. This CDR3 is CASSLGQLSYEQYF. The CDR3 DNA is TGTGCCAGCAGCTTAGGCCAGTTATCCTACGAGCAGTACTTC.

Only a few counts were recorded for this clonotype. The rearrangement links TRBV12-3 or TRBV12-4 to TRBJ2-7; D possibly corresponds to TRBD1 (5 bases). The CDR3 loop spans 13 amino acids. Between the trimmed V and J ends, which lost 6 bases and 5 bases, there was a span of 14 bases. The CDR3 sequence: CASRRRECDEQYV. The CDR3 nucleotides are TGTGCCAGCAGGCGCAGGGAATGCGACGAGCAGTACGTC.